This TCR beta chain was sequenced for a study of CD8+ T cells in alopecia areata. For the study at large: The study gave treated patients oral tofacitinib at 5 to 10 mg twice daily. Percent of scalp involved defined treated patients' severity scores. Study outcomes and limitations: Persistence of many expanded lesional clones was seen in scalp and blood during tofacitinib. It was lesional scalp, especially alopecia totalis/universalis, that showed higher clonality than normal scalp.

This CDR3 has 13 residues. Germline CDR1 reads MNHNY; CDR2 reads SVGAGI (reference sequence). After removal of 5 bases from V and 2 bases from J, the junction contained 2 bases not matched to a gene. This clone was detected only a few times. Its cognate antigen is unknown. RNA extraction and reverse transcription yielded cDNA as sequencing template. Here immunoSEQ multiplex PCR was the method, and the copy in TCRdb shows in-frame clones only, minus some. This sample has approximately 200,000 clones, with over 40% found just once. This sample's treatment: oral pan-JAK inhibitor, 5-10 mg twice daily. This TCR was sampled from a human donor with alopecia areata. The chain joins TRBV6-6 to TRBJ1-2, with 7 positions matching TRBD1. Here the sequenced sample was CD4+ T cells sorted from blood, taken at approximately week 36, from a patient treated with tofacitinib. CDR3 in amino acids: CASSLQGNYGYTF. CDR3 in DNA: TGTGCCAGCAGTCTACAGGGGAACTATGGCTACACCTTC.